This TCR beta chain emerged from a study of T cells in Graves' hyperthyroidism and ophthalmopathy. This clonotype was seen only a few times. What it binds is unknown. Stable hyperthyroidism: no ophthalmopathy progression over 18 months of follow-up. Clinical symptoms, serum thyroxine and TRAb, thyroid ultrasound and orbital computed tomography together formed the diagnostic basis. Study-level findings and limits: It was a median about 6 months before onset that the model predicted ophthalmopathy. Ophthalmopathy stood apart from stable hyperthyroidism in a 13 V-J model.

What was amplified from RNA transcripts were TCR beta CDR3 regions. The HTBI primer set was used in a first-round RT-PCR of the TCR CDR3. TCRdb redid the calling of the multiplex PCR reads with MiXCR, one entry per CDR3 protein. The sample includes around 800,000 distinct CDR3 sequences, around 39% of them seen just once. From germline, CDR1 is SEHNR and CDR2 FQNEAQ (reference sequence). The length of the CDR3 is 17 residues. With 5 bases clipped from V and 0 bases from J, the junction kept 4 bases outside the gene matches. The clonotype comes from a man between 18 and 29 years old with Graves' hyperthyroidism. The rearrangement uses TRBV7-9 and TRBJ2-6; 10 bases agree with TRBD1. Source material: blood. The CDR3 nucleotides are TGTGCCAGCAGCGGTGGACAGGGGGACTCTGGGGCCAACGTCCTGACTTTC. Translating it yields CASSGGQGDSGANVLTF.